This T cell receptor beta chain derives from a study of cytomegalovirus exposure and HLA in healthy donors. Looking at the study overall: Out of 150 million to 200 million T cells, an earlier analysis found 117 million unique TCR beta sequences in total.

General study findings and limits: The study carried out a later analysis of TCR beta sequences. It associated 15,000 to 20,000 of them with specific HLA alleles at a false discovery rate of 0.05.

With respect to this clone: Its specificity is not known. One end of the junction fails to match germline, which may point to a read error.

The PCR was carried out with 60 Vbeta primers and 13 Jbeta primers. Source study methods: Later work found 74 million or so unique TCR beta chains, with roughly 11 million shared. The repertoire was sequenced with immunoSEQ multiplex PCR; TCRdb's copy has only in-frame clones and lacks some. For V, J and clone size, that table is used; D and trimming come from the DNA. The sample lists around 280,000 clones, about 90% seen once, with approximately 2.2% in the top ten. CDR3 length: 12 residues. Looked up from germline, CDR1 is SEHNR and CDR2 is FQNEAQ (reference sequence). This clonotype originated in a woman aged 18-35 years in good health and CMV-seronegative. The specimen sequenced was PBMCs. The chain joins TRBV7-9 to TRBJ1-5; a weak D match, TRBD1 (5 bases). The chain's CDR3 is CSSSFGAQPQHF. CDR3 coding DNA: TGTTCCAGCAGCTTTGGGGCGCAGCCCCAGCATTTT.